The source of this T cell receptor beta chain is a study of blood T cell repertoires in COVID-19. Background on the study: Researchers got acute and convalescent COVID-19 samples from the United States, Italy and Spain. The cDNA or gDNA used as material had been derived from T cells, B-cell-depleted T cells, or PBMCs.

As handled by the study authors: Researchers report that nucleated cell counts were estimated from reference gene primer amplification. TCRdb's copy holds only in-frame clones and misses some; the assay was immunoSEQ multiplex PCR. That table furnishes V, J and clone size, whereas the DNA furnished D and trimming. The repertoire has 100,000 to 150,000 clones, around three quarters of them found once; the top ten carry under 45%. The sequenced sample was peripheral blood. The sequence came from a man aged 40-49 years with active or convalescent COVID-19.

CDR3 DNA sequence: TGTGCCAGCAGCCAAGGCAGGGGACCCTACGAGCAGTACTTC. It encodes CASSQGRGPYEQYF. The V gene is TRBV3-1 (or the pseudogene TRBV3-2), the J gene TRBJ2-7, with TRBD1 as a possible D gene (6 bases). V was clipped by 1 base and J by 2 bases, with 9 bases between them. This CDR3 comprises 14 residues. Germline V CDR1 and CDR2: LGHDT, YNNKEL (reference sequence).